Included here is one T cell receptor (beta chain) sequence, with context. In the study's own analysis: How many nucleated cells were present was estimated from reference gene primer amplification. Profiling relied on immunoSEQ multiplex PCR, and the TCRdb table lists in-frame clones only, not all of them. V and J calls and clone size are copied from that table; D and trimming were computed from the DNA. Of roughly 140,000 clones listed, 75% to 85% are singletons. These data originate in a study of blood T cell repertoires in COVID-19. Overall study context: Sources were T cells, B-cell-depleted T cells, or PBMCs; the material itself was cDNA or gDNA.

Germline V lookup: CDR1 LNHNV, CDR2 YYDKDF (reference sequence). This CDR3 contains 16 residues. V dropped 3 bases and J dropped 0 bases, with 11 bases sitting between them. This sequence joins TRBV15 and TRBJ2-2; no clear D gene. The source of this sequence is a human donor with acute or convalescent COVID-19. The donor label of this sample is uncertain. Sequenced sample: peripheral blood. This CDR3 is CATSRWASANTGELFF. The CDR3 DNA reads as TGTGCCACCAGCAGGTGGGCGTCGGCGAACACCGGGGAGCTGTTTTTT.